This TCR beta chain originates from a study of beta chain features in type 1 diabetes. Background on the study: In age, gender and cell yields, patients were similar to healthy donors. Across the samples, some 98,000,000 sorted cells were examined in total. Study-wide results and limits: Any PCR bias toward short templates would affect both groups alike.

Investigators reverse transcribed all isolated RNA, so they sequenced expressed TCRB transcripts. Sequencing used immunoSEQ multiplex PCR; TCRdb keeps in-frame clones, though not all of them. The sample contains 450,000 or so clones, about an eighth of which appear only once. Post-sort purity exceeded 95% for all sorted populations. Comments on this clone: Its antigen is as yet unknown.

The V gene end was trimmed by 2 bases and the J gene end by 6 bases; junction bases not matched to a gene: 7. This CDR3 is 16 amino acids long. Germline V gives CDR1 MDHEN, CDR2 SYDVKM. The rearrangement uses TRBV28 and TRBJ2-2, with 9 bases lining up with TRBD1. The sequenced sample was naive CD4+ T cells from blood. This receptor was obtained from a woman aged 18-30 years in good health. The CDR3 DNA is TGTGCCAGCAGTTTACTAGGGACAGGGCATCCCGGGGAGCTGTTTTTT. Translated: CASSLLGTGHPGELFF. Full variable domain (outside the CDR3, taken from reference TRBV28 and TRBJ2-2): DVKVTQSSRYLVKRTGEKVFLECVQDMDHENMFWYRQDPGLGLRLIYFSYDVKMKEKGDIPEGYSVSREKKERFSLILESASTNQTSMYLCASSLLGTGHPGELFFGEGSRLTVL.